This section outlines one T cell receptor beta chain sequence together with its context. Antigen unknown. This record comes from a study of response to subunit inactivated influenza vaccine. Findings of the study overall: The authors proposed limited new T cell recruitment per seasonal influenza vaccination.

One entry per CDR3 protein results from TCRdb running MiXCR on the RT-PCR reads. Counted here are some 800,000 distinct CDR3 sequences, approximately 22% occurring once; the ten biggest clones make up more than 8.5%. The sample consisted of PBMCs from blood, taken roughly 5 days after vaccination. The origin of this receptor is a man aged 50 to 59 who received an inactivated influenza vaccine.

The CDR3 protein is CSARRTGGSNQPQHF. The CDR3 DNA follows: TGCAGTGCTAGACGGACAGGGGGCAGCAATCAGCCCCAGCATTTT. V is TRBV20-1 and J is TRBJ1-5; TRBD1 matches at 11 bases. Trimming removed 2 bases from V and 1 base from J; junction bases left unmatched: 1. The CDR3 loop spans 15 amino acids. CDR1 is DFQATT and CDR2 is SNEGSKA in the germline V gene (reference sequence).